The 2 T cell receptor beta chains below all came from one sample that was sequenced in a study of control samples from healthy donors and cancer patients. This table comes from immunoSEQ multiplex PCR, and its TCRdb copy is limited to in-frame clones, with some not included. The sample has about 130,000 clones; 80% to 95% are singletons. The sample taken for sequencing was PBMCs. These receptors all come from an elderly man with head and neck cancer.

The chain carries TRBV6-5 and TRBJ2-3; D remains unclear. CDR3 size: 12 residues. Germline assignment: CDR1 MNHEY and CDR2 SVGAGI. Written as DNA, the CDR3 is TGTACTTCCGGGTTGAGCACAGATACGCAGTATTTT. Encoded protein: CTSGLSTDTQYF.

The CDR3 sequence: CASSPPGGFGGEAFF. CDR3 bases: TGTGCCAGCAGCCCCCCTGGAGGGTTCGGTGGTGAAGCTTTCTTT. This chain uses TRBV14 with TRBJ1-1; D call uncertain. Germline CDR1 and CDR2: SGHDN and FVKESK. The length of the CDR3 is 15 residues. Trimming removed 4 bases from V and 7 bases from J, with 19 bases in between.